The next 21 T cell receptor beta chains were all read from a single sample in a study of human T cells and chemical hapten exposure (dated by TCRdb to the early 2020s). According to the study, the label for this sample's time point signals: patch test 3, about 24 weeks after DPC sensitization. Sample treatment or condition, as interpreted from the label and publication: therapeutic diphenylcyclopropenone sensitization with weekly scalp DPC. Library construction relied on RACE. The run used a NextSeq 500. TCRdb itself trimmed the public reads at Q25 with fastp, ran MiXCR and retained productive beta chains. Rows are combined by CDR3 protein, so each entry shows the most common genes and DNA. The sample table lists 70,000 or so distinct CDR3 sequences, more than 9.5% of them with a count of one. The ten largest account for 1.4% of the sample. The sample in question was whole blood, obtained in connection with sensitization to the hapten diphenylcyclopropenone (DPC). The source of these receptors is a woman between 50 and 59 years old with alopecia areata. Some clones in this sample may be carry-over from other donors' samples.

This clonotype was counted between two and nine times. The rearrangement joins TRBV30 to TRBJ2-1; D gene uncertain. V shed 0 bases and J shed 10 bases, with 7 bases lying between them. Per germline, CDR1 GTSNPN and CDR2 SVGIG (reference sequence). This CDR3 spans 11 amino acids. The DNA for the CDR3 is TGTGCCTGGAGTGTACTGCAGGAGCAGTTCTTC. It translates to CAWSVLQEQFF.

This clonotype was observed a few times. The V and J genes are TRBV15 and TRBJ2-1, with 11 bases aligning to TRBD1. This CDR3 contains 16 residues. Looked up from germline, CDR1 is LNHNV and CDR2 is YYDKDF (reference sequence). Trimming took 2 bases from V and 4 from J; bases not matched to a gene: 4. As DNA, the CDR3 is TGTGCCACCAGCAGATCGGACAGGGGGCATTACAATGAGCAGTTCTTC. Encoded protein: CATSRSDRGHYNEQFF.

This clonotype was seen repeatedly, ten times or more. Written as DNA, the CDR3 is TGTGCCAGCAGAGTGTGGACAACGAACACTGAAGCTTTCTTT. Encoded protein: CASRVWTTNTEAFF. J is TRBJ1-1 and V is TRBV6-2 or TRBV6-3; a weak D match, TRBD1 (5 bases). This CDR3 spans 14 amino acids. V was shortened by 6 bases and J by 1 base, with 12 bases between the two germline ends. CDR1 MNHEY and CDR2 SVGEGT come from the germline V gene.

This clonotype was found many times. The rearrangement uses TRBV7-9 and TRBJ2-3; a weak D match, TRBD2 (5 bases). The CDR3 runs 16 residues. The V end was cut by 4 bases, the J end by 1 base, with 15 bases between. Germline V gene lookup returns CDR1 SEHNR and CDR2 FQNEAQ (reference sequence). CDR3 nucleotide sequence: TGTGCCAGCAGCTGGGGTGAGGGAGTCGGCACAGATACGCAGTATTTT. Its protein is CASSWGEGVGTDTQYF. The whole variable domain, filled in from reference TRBV7-9 and TRBJ2-3, reads DTGVSQNPRHKITKRGQNVTFRCDPISEHNRLYWYRQTLGQGPEFLTYFQNEAQLEKSRLLSDRFSAERPKGSFSTLEIQRTEQGDSAMYLCASSWGEGVGTDTQYFGPGTRLTVL.

This clonotype was observed a handful of times. This CDR3 is CASSPIGGTEAFF. The DNA for the CDR3 is TGTGCCAGCTCACCCATCGGTGGAACTGAAGCTTTCTTT. The chain employs TRBV18 and TRBJ1-1; D is undetermined. V was shortened by 3 bases and J by 5 bases, with 10 bases between the two germline ends. In germline, CDR1 is KGHSH, CDR2 LQKENI. This CDR3 has 13 residues.

This clonotype was counted at least ten times. The chain employs TRBV4-3 and TRBJ2-2; D gene unclear. CDR3 length: 18 amino acids. Germline V gene sequence: CDR1 LGHNA, CDR2 YSLEER. With 4 bases removed from V and 0 bases from J, the gap between germline ends came to 18 bases. DNA for the CDR3: TGCGCCAGCAGCCCCGGATTCTTATACGGCGCGAACACCGGGGAGCTGTTTTTT. It codes for CASSPGFLYGANTGELFF.

This clonotype appeared a few times. The CDR3 sequence is CASSYSAGKTQYF. CDR3 sequence (DNA): TGTGCCAGCAGTTACTCAGCGGGGAAGACGCAGTATTTT. The chain carries TRBV28 and TRBJ2-3, with 7 bases aligning to TRBD2. Germline values: CDR1 MDHEN, CDR2 SYDVKM. This CDR3 is 13 amino acids long. With 4 bases clipped from V and 9 bases from J, the junction kept 7 bases outside the gene matches.

This clonotype was observed a few times. The chain carries TRBV5-1 and TRBJ2-1; 10 bases align to TRBD1. Trimming cost V 6 bases and J 5 bases; bases outside gene matches: 8. The CDR3 runs 15 residues. Germline V lookup: CDR1 SGHRS, CDR2 YFSETQ. CDR3 sequence: CASIAGTGAHNEQFF. CDR3 coding DNA: TGCGCCAGCATAGCCGGGACAGGGGCCCACAATGAGCAGTTCTTC.

This clonotype was seen many times. The genes are TRBV7-9 and TRBJ2-7; TRBD2 agrees at 13 bases. This CDR3 region has 15 residues. Trimming removed 5 bases from V and 3 bases from J; junction bases left unmatched: 4. In germline, CDR1 is SEHNR, CDR2 FQNEAQ (reference sequence). In DNA, the CDR3 is TGTGCCAGCAGCCCGGGGACTAGCGGGATCTACGAGCAGTACTTC. Protein: CASSPGTSGIYEQYF.

The chain recombines TRBV24-1 with TRBJ2-1; D perhaps matches TRBD2 (5 bases). The CDR3 length is 16 residues. Trimming removed 0 bases at V and 4 bases at J, with 12 bases between. Germline V gene sequence: CDR1 KGHDR, CDR2 SFDVKD. This CDR3 is CATSDLGGSLYNEQFF. CDR3 coding DNA: TGTGCCACCAGTGATTTGGGAGGTTCCCTTTACAATGAGCAGTTCTTC.

At least ten counts were recorded for this clonotype. This chain joins TRBV12-3 or TRBV12-4 and TRBJ2-1; a weak D match, TRBD2 (6 bases). The CDR3 spans 15 residues. V lost 6 bases and J 6 bases, leaving 18 bases between the germline ends. The CDR3 loop is CASRMGPGVSNEQFF. The CDR3 region has the DNA TGTGCCAGCAGGATGGGACCGGGAGTAAGCAATGAGCAGTTCTTC.

This clonotype was detected ten times or more. The genes are TRBV2 and TRBJ1-1; no reliable D call. The V and J ends lost 0 bases and 1 base respectively, with 3 bases between them. Germline CDR1 reads SNHLY; CDR2 reads FYNNEI. The CDR3 loop spans 13 amino acids. The CDR3 DNA sequence: TGTGCCAGCAGTGAAGCAGCGAACACTGAAGCTTTCTTT. It codes for CASSEAANTEAFF. The full variable domain, completed using reference TRBV2 and TRBJ1-1, is EPEVTQTPSHQVTQMGQEVILRCVPISNHLYFYWYRQILGQKVEFLVSFYNNEISEKSEIFDDQFSVERPDGSNFTLKIRSTKLEDSAMYFCASSEAANTEAFFGQGTRLTVV.

This clonotype turned up a few times. This chain links TRBV7-8 with TRBJ2-3; 7 nucleotides align to TRBD2. J gave up 4 bases and V 2 bases, and 6 bases lay outside the gene matches. The CDR3 sequence is 15 residues long. CDR1 is SGHVS, CDR2 FQNEAQ, per germline. CDR3 in amino acids: CASSLLGGFADTQYF. Written as DNA, the CDR3 is TGTGCCAGCAGCTTATTGGGGGGGTTTGCAGATACGCAGTATTTT.

This clonotype was observed at least ten times. The chain employs TRBV29-1 and TRBJ1-2; TRBD1 agrees at 7 bases. Per the germline V gene, CDR1 is SQVTM and CDR2 is ANQGSEA. The CDR3 length is 12 residues. The V and J ends lost 7 bases and 4 bases, in that order; junction bases with no gene match: 6. The CDR3 DNA reads TGCAGCGCCGGACAGGCGGGCTATGGCTACACCTTC. Translated: CSAGQAGYGYTF. Full variable domain (outside the CDR3, taken from reference TRBV29-1 and TRBJ1-2): SAVISQKPSRDICQRGTSLTIQCQVDSQVTMMFWYRQQPGQSLTLIATANQGSEATYESGFVIDKFPISRPNLTFSTLTVSNMSPEDSSIYLCSAGQAGYGYTFGSGTRLTVV.

This clonotype was seen more than once but under ten times. The V and J genes are TRBV3-1 and TRBJ1-1; perhaps TRBD1 as D (5 bases). CDR1 and CDR2 from the germline V gene are LGHDT and YNNKEL (reference sequence). The CDR3 has 12 residues. Between the trimmed V and J ends, which lost 1 base and 8 bases, there was a span of 8 bases. The CDR3 is CASSQAGAEAFF. CDR3 sequence (DNA): TGTGCCAGCAGCCAAGCTGGGGCCGAAGCTTTCTTT.

This chain joins TRBV28 and TRBJ1-5, with D possibly TRBD1 on 6 matching bases. Germline CDR1 and CDR2: MDHEN and SYDVKM. The CDR3 contains 14 residues. The ends were cut back, 7 bases at V and 5 bases at J, with 15 bases in the middle. The CDR3 nucleotides are TGTGCCAGCATTAACAACAGGGTACATCAGCCCCAGCATTTT. Its translation: CASINNRVHQPQHF.

This clonotype was detected once. The chain has TRBV4-3 and TRBJ2-3; the D is unclear. The germline V gene has CDR1 LGHNA and CDR2 YSLEER. CDR3 length: 12 residues. The V end was cut by 2 bases, the J end by 7 bases, with 7 bases between. The CDR3 loop reads CASSQMGYTQYF. The CDR3, as DNA: TGCGCCAGCAGCCAAATGGGATATACGCAGTATTTT.

The table lists this clonotype with many counts. The V gene is TRBV29-1, the J gene TRBJ2-7; D may be TRBD1 (7 bases). The CDR3 has 13 residues. Per germline, CDR1 SQVTM and CDR2 ANQGSEA. V lost 5 bases to trimming and J lost 4 bases, with 15 bases between them. In DNA, the CDR3 is TGCAGCGTTCGGCAGGGGGGCCTATACGAGCAGTACTTC. It is translated as CSVRQGGLYEQYF.

In its sample, this clonotype was seen many times. The V call is TRBV28, the J call TRBJ1-4; D uncertain. V lost 3 bases and J lost 7, with 12 bases in between. This CDR3 is 14 amino acids long. Germline CDR1 MDHEN, CDR2 SYDVKM. CDR3 amino acids: CASSLEGSGEKLFF. DNA for the CDR3: TGTGCCAGCAGTTTGGAGGGTTCCGGTGAAAAACTGTTTTTT.

This clonotype has ten or more counts. The chain couples TRBV28 to TRBJ2-6; D unresolved. The CDR3 runs 15 residues. Between the trimmed V and J ends, which lost 5 bases and 3 bases, there was a span of 11 bases. CDR1 is MDHEN, CDR2 SYDVKM, per germline. The CDR3 sequence is CASSTPSSGANVLTF. The CDR3 DNA reads as TGTGCCAGCAGTACCCCGTCGAGTGGGGCCAACGTCCTGACTTTC.

V and J are TRBV11-2 and TRBJ2-3; D is ambiguous. Germline V gene sequence: CDR1 SGHAT, CDR2 FQNNGV. Trimming stripped 3 bases from V and 6 bases from J, with 25 bases between. CDR3 size: 18 residues. The CDR3 is CASSFRAGGGARRDTQYF. CDR3 nucleotide sequence: TGTGCCAGCAGCTTCCGAGCAGGTGGTGGCGCCCGAAGGGATACGCAGTATTTT.